These 29 T cell receptor beta chains were all obtained from the same sample, sequenced in a study of beta chain features in type 1 diabetes (dated by TCRdb to the late 2010s). Overall study results and their limits: Type 1 diabetes patients showed a moderate but significant shortening of TCRB CDR3 length in all four CD4+ subsets.

Library generation was performed with the immunoSEQ multiplex PCR assay. The entire isolated RNA was reverse transcribed using the High Capacity cDNA Reverse Transcription Kit, and thus expressed TCRB transcripts were sequenced. Entries here come from immuneACCESS through TCRdb and include only in-frame sequences with V and J called. Some clones fail to appear in such tables; in the studies checked, an unresolved V gene covers under half of the shortfall, and the cause of the remainder is unknown. This sample comprises roughly 340,000 clones, around 12% of them detected only once. The top ten hold roughly 0.0097% of the sample. These receptors are not linked to any known antigen. Source material: naive CD4+ T cells from blood. The cell subset or site label of this sample denotes: true naive CD4+ T cells. The origin of the receptors is a woman under 30 with type 1 diabetes.

The table lists this clone with a few counts. The gene calls are TRBV6-6 and TRBJ2-7, with TRBD1 matching over 9 bases. Trimming at V came to 5 bases and at J to 2 bases, leaving 7 bases not matched to a gene. The CDR3 length is 15 residues. Germline V gene lookup returns CDR1 MNHNY and CDR2 SVGAGI (reference sequence). As DNA, the CDR3 is TGTGCCAGCAGTAACCGGGACAGGGAACCCTACGAGCAGTACTTC. It yields the protein CASSNRDREPYEQYF.

Only a few counts were recorded for this clone. The rearrangement joins TRBV9 to TRBJ1-2, with no clear D. Trimming shortened V by 3 bases and J by 4 bases, and 7 bases separated the two germline ends. This CDR3 is built from 12 residues. CDR1 SGDLS and CDR2 YYNGEE come from the germline V gene. This chain's CDR3 is CASSAGTYGYTF. As DNA, the CDR3 is TGTGCCAGCAGCGCAGGAACCTATGGCTACACCTTC.

V is TRBV28 and J is TRBJ2-1; the match to TRBD2 covers 9 bases. V dropped 5 bases and J dropped 7; count of bases not matched to a gene: 9. This CDR3 has 15 amino acids. CDR1 and CDR2 from the germline V gene are MDHEN and SYDVKM. The chain's CDR3 is CASSTQSGRINEQFF. CDR3 coding DNA: TGTGCCAGCAGTACGCAGAGCGGGAGGATAAATGAGCAGTTCTTC.

This clone was seen only a few times. CDR3 coding DNA: TGTGCCAGCAGCCCGGGAGGGTGGGCTGAAGCTTTCTTT. Its protein is CASSPGGWAEAFF. The chain combines TRBV5-6 with TRBJ1-1, with D hard to call. The germline gives CDR1 SGHDT, CDR2 YYEEEE. Trimming left V 4 bases short and J 6 bases short, with 13 bases between. This CDR3 region has 13 residues.

This chain uses TRBV28 with TRBJ2-7; 9 bases align to TRBD2. The CDR3 loop spans 15 amino acids. The V gene's germline CDR1 is MDHEN and CDR2 SYDVKM. J lost 6 bases, V lost 3 bases, and 9 bases had no gene match. The CDR3 spells CASSFVPGLASEQYF. The CDR3 DNA follows: TGTGCCAGCAGTTTTGTGCCGGGACTAGCAAGCGAGCAGTACTTC.

The chain uses TRBV19 and TRBJ1-1, with 10 bases matching TRBD1. From germline, CDR1 is LNHDA and CDR2 SQIVND (reference sequence). V was clipped by 6 bases and J by 6 bases; unmatched bases: 10. The CDR3 is 15 residues long. The CDR3 loop is CASSSAGTGVPEAFF. The CDR3 nucleotides read TGTGCCAGTAGCTCTGCCGGGACAGGGGTGCCTGAAGCTTTCTTT.

There are a few counts of this clone. V and J are TRBV28 and TRBJ2-1; D perhaps matches TRBD2 (6 bases). Germline CDR1 MDHEN, CDR2 SYDVKM. The CDR3 is made up of 12 amino acids. The V end was cut by 8 bases, the J end by 10 bases, with 15 bases between. The CDR3 bases are TGTGCCAGCCTTACGGGGGATCGAGAGCAGTTCTTC. It is translated as CASLTGDREQFF.

As to this clone: Other DNA variants within this sample encode the same CDR3. The chain couples TRBV9 to TRBJ2-1; 8 bases agree with TRBD2. Germline-derived CDR1 and CDR2 are SGDLS and YYNGEE. CDR3 size: 15 residues. The J segment lost 4 bases and the V segment lost 0 bases, leaving 3 bases of the junction unmatched. CDR3 DNA sequence: TGTGCCAGCAGCGTAGGGGCGGGGGGTTACAATGAGCAGTTCTTC. Translation: CASSVGAGGYNEQFF.

This clone was picked up a small number of times. This specimen includes other DNA sequences encoding the same CDR3. This chain connects TRBV5-1 to TRBJ2-5, with D perhaps TRBD1 (6 bases). This CDR3 comprises 14 residues. Trimming left V 2 bases short and J 4 bases short, with 12 bases between. CDR1 and CDR2 (germline): SGHRS, YFSETQ. DNA of the CDR3: TGCGCCAGCAGCTTCGGACGAGGGGGAGAGACCCAGTACTTC. It is translated as CASSFGRGGETQYF.

This clone appeared a few times. The gene calls are TRBV6-6 and TRBJ2-7; 7 bases map to TRBD1. The V segment lost 3 bases and the J segment 3 bases; nucleotides outside the gene matches: 5. Per the germline V gene, CDR1 is MNHNY and CDR2 is SVGAGI (reference sequence). The CDR3 sequence is 14 residues long. The CDR3 DNA reads TGTGCCAGCAGTTATGGGACAGCTAACTACGAGCAGTACTTC. Translation gives CASSYGTANYEQYF.

The J gene is TRBJ2-1, the V gene TRBV5-1; 8 positions agree with TRBD2. Trimming at V came to 5 bases and at J to 14 bases, leaving 9 bases not matched to a gene. The CDR3 has 12 residues. CDR1 and CDR2 (germline): SGHRS, YFSETQ. For the CDR3, the DNA is TGCGCCAGCAGAGCCCCAAGCGGGAGTAAGTTCTTC. Translating it yields CASRAPSGSKFF.

This clone turned up a few times. This chain uses TRBV7-9 with TRBJ2-5, with 7 bases that match TRBD2. The J segment lost 5 bases and the V segment lost 7 bases, leaving 7 bases of the junction unmatched. This CDR3 is 13 amino acids long. Germline values: CDR1 SEHNR, CDR2 FQNEAQ (reference sequence). The CDR3 DNA reads as TGTGCCAGCACCTCCGGGAGGATTGAGACCCAGTACTTC. Amino acid sequence: CASTSGRIETQYF.

This clone was counted only a few times. This sequence joins TRBV7-8 and TRBJ1-5, with a tentative D call TRBD1 (5 bases). CDR3 length equals 14 residues. Deletions cut 5 bases from V and 0 bases from J, with 8 bases between. Germline CDR1 SGHVS, CDR2 FQNEAQ. The CDR3 loop reads CASSEQDSNQPQHF. The CDR3 DNA reads as TGTGCCAGCAGCGAACAGGATAGCAATCAGCCCCAGCATTTT.

The genes are TRBV30 and TRBJ2-1; 9 bases agree with TRBD2. The CDR3 has 12 residues. V was clipped by 8 bases and J by 3 bases; unmatched bases: 2. CDR1 and CDR2 (germline): GTSNPN, SVGIG (reference sequence). The CDR3 nucleotides are TGTGCCGGTAGCGGGGGCTACAATGAGCAGTTCTTC. Protein sequence: CAGSGGYNEQFF.

The chain combines TRBV7-8 with TRBJ2-2; perhaps TRBD1 as D (5 bases). The germline V gene encodes CDR1 SGHVS and CDR2 FQNEAQ. Trimming took 2 bases from V and 6 from J, leaving 10 bases between them. CDR3 length: 14 residues. CDR3 amino acids: CASSLRRVAGELFF. The CDR3 nucleotides are TGTGCCAGCAGCTTACGCAGGGTGGCCGGGGAGCTGTTTTTT.

This clone has only a few counts. V is TRBV28 and J is TRBJ2-5; the D gene is possibly TRBD2 (5 bases). CDR1 and CDR2 (germline): MDHEN, SYDVKM. V was cut by 7 bases and J by 7 bases, with 19 bases left in between. The CDR3 covers 14 residues. Written as DNA, the CDR3 is TGTGCCAGCATGGAGGCACGACACGTCTGGACCCAGTACTTC. It specifies CASMEARHVWTQYF.

The chain carries TRBV29-1 and TRBJ2-7; 10 bases map to TRBD2. This CDR3 has 12 amino acids. Per germline, CDR1 SQVTM and CDR2 ANQGSEA. V lost 7 bases and J lost 3; bases outside the gene matches: 3. CDR3 bases: TGCAGCGCCGGACTAGCGGACTACGAGCAGTACTTC. Protein sequence: CSAGLADYEQYF.

There are a few counts of this clone. V gene TRBV29-1 combines with J gene TRBJ1-1; no definite D call. There are 13 residues in the CDR3. Germline V gene data show CDR1 as SQVTM and CDR2 as ANQGSEA. V was pared by 0 bases and J by 8 bases, with 13 bases between. This chain's CDR3 is CSVEERQSFEAFF. The CDR3 DNA is TGCAGCGTTGAAGAGAGGCAGAGTTTCGAAGCTTTCTTT.

This clone turned up a few times. This chain connects TRBV19 to TRBJ1-1; a weak D match, TRBD1 (6 bases). The germline V gene has CDR1 LNHDA and CDR2 SQIVND (reference sequence). The CDR3 has 12 residues. V lost 3 bases to trimming and J lost 8 bases, with 10 bases between them. CDR3 loop: CASSMVGTEAFF. CDR3 bases: TGTGCCAGTAGTATGGTGGGGACAGAAGCTTTCTTT.

In this sample, this clone turned up a few times. Distinct nucleotide sequences in the sample also encode this CDR3. The CDR3 here is CASSPGSTDTQYF. CDR3 DNA sequence: TGTGCCAGCAGCCCCGGGTCCACAGATACGCAGTATTTT. This sequence joins TRBV28 and TRBJ2-3; no definite D call. The CDR3 has 13 amino acids. Germline V lookup: CDR1 MDHEN, CDR2 SYDVKM. V was cut by 6 bases and J by 2 bases, with 9 bases left in between.

J is TRBJ2-1 and V is TRBV6-5; D gene uncertain. V dropped 2 bases and J dropped 7 bases, with 9 bases sitting between them. Germline values: CDR1 MNHEY, CDR2 SVGAGI. CDR3 length: 13 amino acids. CDR3 nucleotides: TGTGCCAGCAGTTACGGCTTTGCAAATGAGCAGTTCTTC. Encoded protein: CASSYGFANEQFF.

This clone was counted between two and nine times. This chain uses TRBV10-3 with TRBJ1-1; D is possibly TRBD1 (6 bases). This CDR3 is built from 15 residues. The V end lost 4 bases, the J end lost 1 base, and 13 bases lay between the germline ends. CDR1 ENHRY and CDR2 SYGVKD come from the germline V gene. The CDR3 DNA reads as TGTGCCATCAGTGCCCAGGGACACAGGAACACTGAAGCTTTCTTT. Translation gives CAISAQGHRNTEAFF.

This chain uses TRBV7-2 with TRBJ2-7, with D perhaps TRBD2 (5 bases). Looked up from germline, CDR1 is SGHTA and CDR2 is FQGNSA. There are 14 residues in the CDR3. Trimming shortened V by 2 bases and J by 3 bases, and 11 bases separated the two germline ends. The CDR3 bases are TGTGCCAGCAGCTTACAGACTAAATTCTACGAGCAGTACTTC. Translation gives CASSLQTKFYEQYF.

CDR3 sequence: CASSRTATYEQYF. The DNA of the CDR3 is TGTGCCAGCAGTCGGACAGCGACCTACGAGCAGTACTTC. The chain is built from TRBV28 and TRBJ2-7; D is possibly TRBD1 (6 bases). V was clipped by 5 bases and J by 2 bases, with 10 bases between them. This CDR3 is built from 13 residues. CDR1 and CDR2 from the germline V gene are MDHEN and SYDVKM.

The chain links TRBV7-2 to TRBJ2-5; D unclear. The V end lost 2 bases, the J end lost 4 bases, and 17 bases lay between the germline ends. The CDR3 totals 16 residues. CDR1 is SGHTA, CDR2 FQGNSA, per germline. CDR3 residues: CASSLLAVTVGETQYF. CDR3 DNA: TGTGCCAGCAGCTTATTGGCGGTTACGGTAGGAGAGACCCAGTACTTC.

This clone was seen more than once but under ten times. V gene TRBV15 combines with J gene TRBJ2-5, with 7 bases matching TRBD2. Trimming removed 0 bases from V and 3 bases from J; junction bases left unmatched: 4. Germline V gives CDR1 LNHNV, CDR2 YYDKDF (reference sequence). This CDR3 spans 15 amino acids. The CDR3 region has the DNA TGTGCCACCAGCAGAGATTCCCGGGGGGAAGAGACCCAGTACTTC. As protein: CATSRDSRGEETQYF.

This clone has a handful of counts. CDR3 nucleotides: TGTGCCAGCAGTCTTCTCCGATTCGTATCCGGCGGGGAGGGTACGCAGTATTTT. Its protein product is CASSLLRFVSGGEGTQYF. V usage is TRBV7-2 and J usage is TRBJ2-3; TRBD2 matches 7 bases. Looked up from germline, CDR1 is SGHTA and CDR2 is FQGNSA. Unmatched junction bases numbered 23, after V lost 6 bases and J lost 8 bases. This CDR3 contains 18 residues. Looking up the rest from reference TRBV7-2 and TRBJ2-3 gives the full variable domain: GAGVSQSPSNKVTEKGKDVELRCDPISGHTALYWYRQSLGQGLEFLIYFQGNSAPDKSGLPSDRFSAERTGGSVSTLTIQRTQQEDSAVYLCASSLLRFVSGGEGTQYFGPGTRLTVL.

This clone was picked up a small number of times. The rearrangement joins TRBV28 to TRBJ1-2, with a tentative D call TRBD1 (5 bases). There are 13 residues in the CDR3. Trimming took off 6 bases at V and 4 bases at J, with 12 bases between the two ends. The V gene's germline CDR1 is MDHEN and CDR2 SYDVKM. CDR3 sequence reads: CASSQGQGYGYTF. The CDR3 DNA sequence: TGTGCCAGCAGCCAAGGGCAGGGCTATGGCTACACCTTC.

J is TRBJ2-3 and V is TRBV4-1; tentatively, D is TRBD2 (6 bases). V was clipped by 0 bases and J by 1 base, with 8 bases between them. The length of the CDR3 is 15 residues. Germline V gene sequence: CDR1 MGHRA, CDR2 YSYEKL. The CDR3 sequence is CASSQEWGGTDTQYF. The CDR3 coding sequence is TGCGCCAGCAGCCAAGAATGGGGGGGCACAGATACGCAGTATTTT.